This record looks at one T cell receptor (beta chain) sequence and its context. No cognate antigen has been identified for it. No much larger clone is present one base from it, and per-base qualities are unavailable. These data belong to a study of cytomegalovirus exposure and HLA in healthy donors (TCRdb year 2017). For the wider study: An earlier analysis of a few hundred of the donors reported 250 to 350 Gb of sequence data and 95 million to 140 million unique TCR beta sequences obtained from about 200 million T cells. Roughly 290 gigabases of sequencing data and approximately 91 million unique TCR sequences made up an early release that covered 500 to 700 HLA-typed donors. Among the approximately 400 genotyped donors, around 81% belonged to the genetic ancestry cluster associated with self-reported Caucasian donors. The study aimed to test whether signatures of past pathogen exposure could be identified by cataloging public T cell receptors. The T cell repertoires of 666 subjects were profiled by immunosequencing and related to cytomegalovirus serostatus. Besides the first cohort of 550 to 750 subjects, a separate validation cohort made up of 120 different subjects was used. To predict cytomegalovirus infection status, the study brought together high-throughput TCR immunosequencing, statistical association of individual TCRs with disease status, and machine learning. A later analysis re-analyzed previously published TCR beta repertoires from 666 donors and added high-resolution HLA genotyping to study TCR occurrence patterns. Rather than drawing on any new phenotypic data, the later analysis identified candidate immune exposures from TCR beta sequences and the way those sequences occurred across donors. To decide whether each TCR beta V gene segment behaved as functional or pseudogenic, an earlier analysis of some 580 of the donors relied on high-throughput TCR beta sequencing. Donor age, sex, ethnicity and CMV serostatus were collected together with the repertoire data. In a later genetic analysis, genome-wide SNP genotypes for about 55% of the roughly 700 donors were used, and that subset was treated as a discovery cohort. Every repertoire in the discovery cohort had been generated on one and the same sequencing platform. HLA typing included class I and class II loci at four-digit resolution. The number of typed donors differed by locus: about 629-630 for A, B, C, DRB1 and DQB1; 522 for DQA1; approximately 600 for DPA1; and roughly 490 for DPB1. Because of strong linkage in the cohort, five DR-DQ haplotypes were treated as single units for association and clustering. Among some 410 genotyped donors of the cohort, an average of about 220,000 unique TCR beta nucleotide sequences was sequenced per donor, of which about 19% were non-productive. Paper-wide results and their limitations: At a false discovery rate of 0.05, a later analysis linked 15,000 to 20,000 TCR beta sequences to specific HLA alleles. Linkage disequilibrium might explain the correlated functional status among segregating V segments, but an unknown experimental factor could not be excluded. Some IMGT-functional V segments, including TRBV6-2 and TRBV6-3, could not be distinguished by the 87-base-pair reads and were therefore excluded. Roughly 15 rarely observed V segments, including chromosome 9 orphons, were excluded from the earlier analysis of a few hundred of the donors because counts were too low. According to a later analysis, most CMV-associated TCR beta chains appeared to be HLA-restricted, and the HLA associations seemed to be driven largely by CMV exposure. A further reported finding was that TCR beta sequences accurately predicted the HLA-A and HLA-B alleles for most subjects in the first cohort. In the study, 150 to 200 TCR beta chains were listed as associated with cytomegalovirus. Immune exposure information for the cohort was limited to CMV serostatus. A few of the identified cytomegalovirus-associated TCR beta chains were confirmed in vitro to be specific for cytomegalovirus antigens. This cohort had only TCR beta chains sequenced, and the lack of alpha or paired-chain data limited which features could be detected. In a later analysis, HLA-associated TCR beta chains were found to be more clonally expanded and to have lower generation probabilities than equally common non-associated chains. In a later genetic analysis, fewer N-insertions in productive TCRs were reported among donors in an Asian-associated ancestry cluster than the 666-donor mean. In a later analysis, the rate of TCR association differed among HLA loci, with DRB1 alleles having the most associated TCRs and HLA-C alleles having the fewest. A group of highly shared sequence variants was considered likely to be a technical artifact of the sequencing pipeline. Presence/absence analyses assumed roughly uniform sequencing depth across donors, an assumption that may not hold. In both the original and validation cohorts, the classifier was reported to diagnose cytomegalovirus status with high specificity and sensitivity. The authors suggested that the approach could potentially be generalized to other disease states and immunological phenotypes. When HLA alleles, especially DR and DQ, strongly co-occurred, attributing TCR associations to individual alleles was difficult. Because some donors lacked HLA typing at each locus, the association tests relied only on the typed subset. Several of the top co-occurrence clusters appeared to be linked to parvovirus B19, influenza, CMV and Epstein-Barr virus, according to a later analysis. In an earlier analysis of around 600 of the donors, most TCR beta V segments were observed in productive rearrangements about 87% or about 30% of the time, broadly matching IMGT annotations. An association between a missense DCLRE1C variant and V-gene and J-gene trimming of TCR beta chains was found in a later genetic analysis and replicated in an independent cohort. Most TCR sequences were seen in very few donors, while some public TCRs were found in many individuals.

Receptors were amplified or captured by the immunoSEQ multiplex PCR assay. The multiplex PCR relied on a mix of 60 forward primers for TCR Vbeta segments and 13 reverse primers for TCR Jbeta segments. A multiplex PCR assay on genomic DNA amplified the CDR3 region of rearranged TCR beta genes. On the Illumina HiSeq System, the amplified TCR beta libraries were sequenced as 87-base-pair reads. The study's own analysis went as follows. A later analysis counted some 80 million unique TCR beta chains across the 700 or so repertoires, and some 11 million of these chains were shared by at least two donors. A nearest-neighbor algorithm error-corrected the raw reads and collapsed the reads into unique sequences, merging closely related sequences to remove PCR and sequencing errors. To assign V, D and J gene segments, CDR3 sequences were aligned to IMGT reference sequences. For a sequence to be retained, a match of at least six nucleotides was required to both a V gene segment and a J gene segment. A rearrangement counted as productive if the CDR3 had no stop codons and remained in frame with V and J, and every other rearrangement counted as non-productive. Following IMGT convention, CDR3 was defined as the stretch from the second conserved V-encoded cysteine up to the conserved J-encoded phenylalanine. In an earlier analysis of just under 600 of the donors, sequences lacking an unambiguous match to a single V gene segment were excluded. In an earlier analysis of several hundred of the donors, V segments were called functional above 56.7% productive rearrangements and were called segregating when the between-donor standard deviation exceeded 5%. To diagnose cytomegalovirus status from the catalog of TCR beta chain sequences, a statistical classification framework was built. In a later analysis, V and J genes were assigned by comparing TCR nucleotide sequences against IMGT/GENE-DB human TR gene sequences. A later analysis assigned CDR3 sequences and most-parsimonious VDJ recombination scenarios with the TCRdist pipeline. In a later analysis, each TCR beta chain was defined by its CDR3 amino acid sequence together with its V-gene family, and reads without a unique V-gene family were excluded. As a way to deal with suspected cross-contamination and a sequencing artifact, a later analysis dropped under 600 nucleotide sequences that were highly shared and had low generation probability. In a later analysis, a clonal expansion index for each public chain was calculated from normalized within-repertoire ranks of inferred template counts. In a later analysis, generation probabilities were computed using a VDJ recombination model fitted to out-of-frame rearrangements, and the results were checked against IGoR. In a later analysis, TCR-TCR, TCR-HLA and TCR-CMV co-occurrence was scored with hypergeometric tests, and a repertoire-size bias correction was applied to TCR pairs. To estimate false discovery rates, a later analysis permuted the HLA or CMV assignments 20 times. In a later analysis, co-occurring TCRs were grouped using DBSCAN, and TCRdist sequence similarity was added for clustering within HLA-allele-positive subsets. Repertoires with fewer than 30,000 or more than 120,000 public chains were left out of co-occurrence clustering, as were five repertoires with anomalous nucleotide sharing. TCRdb obtained this table from immuneACCESS and retained in-frame rearrangements with V and J assigned. These tables miss some clones; where compared with another copy, unresolved V genes account for less than half of the shortfall, and the remainder is unexplained. That table furnishes V, J and clone size, whereas the DNA furnished D and trimming. For this sample the table gives more than 150,000 clones, of which more than 70% were detected only once. Clones ranked in the top ten supply 0.38% of the sample.

From its cysteine to its phenylalanine, the CDR3 spans 18 amino acids. Only the CDR3 part of the read is kept: 54 bases, read in frame from the first base. The germline V gene specifies SGHRS as CDR1 and YFSETQ as CDR2. Unmatched junction bases come to 12, with V trimmed by 3 bases and J by 6 bases. The cohort comprised 666 healthy bone marrow donors. All cohort members were sampled while nominally healthy, although unrecorded immune exposures were likely present. The donor was CMV seronegative and belonged to the group of 380 or so seronegative cohort members. Each donor provided a peripheral blood sample, and peripheral blood mononuclear cells were used for TCR beta sequencing. Genomic DNA was extracted from the blood cell samples with the Qiagen DNeasy Blood Extraction Kit.

The specimen sequenced was PBMCs. This sequence originates from a boy aged 2 to 9 in good health and CMV-seronegative. This chain is built from TRBV5-1 and TRBJ2-1, and TRBD2 matches 13 of the central bases. The CDR3 is CASSSIGLAGVVFNEQFF. The nucleotides read TGCGCCAGCAGCTCTATTGGACTAGCGGGAGTGGTTTTCAATGAGCAGTTCTTC.